Listed below are T cell receptor beta chains from one sample, sequenced in a study of cytomegalovirus exposure and HLA in healthy donors. Generated by immunoSEQ multiplex PCR, the TCRdb table keeps only in-frame clones and is missing some. The sample shows some 180,000 clones, around four fifths of them seen only once. The specimen sequenced was PBMCs. Receptors originate from a man aged 40-49 years in good health and CMV-seropositive. CDR3s include the opening cysteine and the closing phenylalanine or tryptophan. D genes are given only for firm matches. Clone size is shown for a subset of rows, as once, few, many or a class of expanded clone.

j_call d_call clone_size v_call cdr3_aa cdr3_nt
TRBJ2-7 - - TRBV5-6 CASSLGGEQYF TGTGCCAGCAGCTTAGGGGGCGAGCAGTACTTC
TRBJ2-5 - - TRBV5-1 CASTSQGYQETQYF TGCGCCAGCACCTCCCAGGGGTACCAAGAGACCCAGTACTTC
TRBJ2-5 TRBD1 once TRBV5-1 CASSLGSRTGRETQYF TGCGCCAGCAGCTTGGGTTCACGGACAGGGCGAGAGACCCAGTACTTC
TRBJ1-3 - - TRBV6-5 CASSAGGSSGNTIYF TGTGCCAGCAGCGCCGGAGGGTCCTCTGGAAACACCATATATTTT
TRBJ2-3 TRBD2 - TRBV5-1 CASSPSGRRAWDTQYF TGCGCCAGCAGCCCTAGCGGGAGGAGGGCATGGGATACGCAGTATTTT
TRBJ2-7 - - TRBV28 CASSTISLAINEQYF TGTGCCAGCAGCACGATATCCCTAGCTATCAACGAGCAGTACTTC
TRBJ2-7 TRBD2 - TRBV2 CASSTTPRVGRYEQYF TGTGCCAGCAGCACCACCCCCCGGGTCGGGAGGTACGAGCAGTACTTC
TRBJ1-1 TRBD1 - TRBV5-1 CASSTGQGIPEAFF TGCGCCAGCAGCACTGGACAGGGGATCCCTGAAGCTTTCTTT
TRBJ2-7 - - TRBV7-9 CSSSLEVGTPSGEQYF TGTTCCAGCAGCTTAGAAGTAGGGACTCCATCCGGGGAGCAGTACTTC
TRBJ2-7 TRBD1 - TRBV6-1 CASSEAGTGYEQYF TGTGCCAGCAGTGAAGCTGGGACAGGGTACGAGCAGTACTTC
TRBJ1-2 - - TRBV7-9 CASSPRGAFYGYTF TGTGCCAGCAGCCCACGGGGAGCCTTCTATGGCTACACCTTC
TRBJ2-1 - few TRBV7-2 CASSRDSPSYNEQFF TGTGCCAGCAGCCGGGATTCTCCATCCTACAATGAGCAGTTCTTC
TRBJ2-7 - - TRBV28 CASSFPRLQGFFYEQYF TGTGCCAGCAGTTTTCCTCGCCTTCAGGGGTTTTTCTACGAGCAGTACTTC
TRBJ1-3 - - TRBV6-6 CASTPAGNTIYF TGTGCCAGCACCCCGGCTGGAAACACCATATATTTT
TRBJ1-2 - - TRBV7-2 CASSPNTGGYGYTF TGTGCCAGCAGCCCCAATACGGGAGGCTATGGCTACACCTTC
TRBJ2-7 TRBD2 - TRBV5-4 CASSPTSGASYEQYF TGTGCCAGCAGCCCTACTAGCGGGGCTTCCTACGAGCAGTACTTC
TRBJ2-1 - - TRBV9 CASGVGGNNEQFF TGTGCCAGCGGGGTAGGCGGGAACAATGAGCAGTTCTTC
TRBJ2-7 TRBD1 - TRBV5-1 CASSRGQGSSYEQYF TGCGCCAGCAGCCGGGGACAGGGAAGCTCCTACGAGCAGTACTTC
TRBJ1-5 TRBD1 - TRBV19 CASSIETGDDQPQHF TGTGCCAGTAGTATAGAGACAGGGGATGATCAGCCCCAGCATTTT
TRBJ2-7 - - TRBV4-1 CASSLGAATSYEQYF TGCGCCAGCAGTCTTGGGGCAGCCACTTCCTACGAGCAGTACTTC
TRBJ1-6 - - TRBV7-9 CASSPNSLTANSPLHF TGTGCCAGCAGCCCGAATTCCCTGACAGCTAATTCACCCCTCCACTTT
TRBJ2-3 TRBD2 few TRBV2 CALTQRERPDTQYF TGTGCTTTGACCCAGCGGGAGCGGCCAGATACGCAGTATTTT